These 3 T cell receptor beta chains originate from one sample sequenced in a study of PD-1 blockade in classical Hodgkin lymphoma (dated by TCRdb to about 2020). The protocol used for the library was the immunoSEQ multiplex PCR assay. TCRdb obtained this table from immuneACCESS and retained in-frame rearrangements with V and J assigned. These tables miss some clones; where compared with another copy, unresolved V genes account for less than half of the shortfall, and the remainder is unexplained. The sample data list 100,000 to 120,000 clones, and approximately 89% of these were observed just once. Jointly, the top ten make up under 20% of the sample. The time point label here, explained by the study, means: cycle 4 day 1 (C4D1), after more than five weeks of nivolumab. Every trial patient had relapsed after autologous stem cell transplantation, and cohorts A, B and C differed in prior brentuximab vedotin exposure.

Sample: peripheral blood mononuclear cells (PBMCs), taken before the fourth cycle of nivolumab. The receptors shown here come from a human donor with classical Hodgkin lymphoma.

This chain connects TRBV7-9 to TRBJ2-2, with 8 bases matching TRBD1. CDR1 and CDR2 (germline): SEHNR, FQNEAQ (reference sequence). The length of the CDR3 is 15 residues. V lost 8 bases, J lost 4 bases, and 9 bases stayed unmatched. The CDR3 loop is CASGRQQGGTGELFF. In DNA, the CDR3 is TGTGCCAGCGGAAGGCAACAGGGGGGCACCGGGGAGCTGTTTTTT.

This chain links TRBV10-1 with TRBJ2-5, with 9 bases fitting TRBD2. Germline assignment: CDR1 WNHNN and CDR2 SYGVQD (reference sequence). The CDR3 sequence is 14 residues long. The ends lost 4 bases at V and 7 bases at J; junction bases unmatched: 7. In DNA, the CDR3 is TGCGCCAGCAGTGCAGCGGGAGGCCGGGGGACCCAGTACTTC. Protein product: CASSAAGGRGTQYF.

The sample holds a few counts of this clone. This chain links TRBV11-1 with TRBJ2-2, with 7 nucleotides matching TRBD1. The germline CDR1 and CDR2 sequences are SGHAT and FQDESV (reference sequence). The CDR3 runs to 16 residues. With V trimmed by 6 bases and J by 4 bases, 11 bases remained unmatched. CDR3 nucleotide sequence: TGTGCCAGCAGTTTTTCCGGGACAGAGTTCACCGGGGAGCTGTTTTTT. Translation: CASSFSGTEFTGELFF.